Included here is one T cell receptor beta chain sequence, with context. The entry originates in a study of blood T cell repertoires in COVID-19. Study overall: Acute and convalescent COVID-19 specimens originated in the United States, Italy and Spain. PBMCs, B-cell-depleted T cells, or T cells were the source of the cDNA or gDNA that made up the material.

Trimming pared 3 bases from V and 0 bases from J, leaving 8 bases between. Germline V lookup: CDR1 SGHDN, CDR2 FVKESK. The CDR3 consists of 14 residues. Produced via immunoSEQ multiplex PCR; TCRdb's table is partial and in-frame only. The data show some 430,000 clones, roughly 87% seen once. Adults between roughly 18 and 89 years of age took part from 24 US areas. Donors of Cohort 3 who recovered were those that had two negative PCRs, clearance, or symptom resolution. This TCR came from a man between 18 and 35 years old who had recovered from COVID-19. The sequencing sample was made of PBMCs or T cells enriched from blood (not recorded which). The chain recombines TRBV14 with TRBJ1-2, with D perhaps TRBD1 (5 bases). The CDR3, as DNA: TGTGCCAGCAGCCACAGACAGTCTAACTATGGCTACACCTTC. Its protein product is CASSHRQSNYGYTF.